The 5 T cell receptor beta chains below all came from one sample that was sequenced in a study of shared clonotypes between healthy human individuals. Clones were read by immunoSEQ multiplex PCR, and TCRdb kept only the in-frame ones, dropping some. The sample lists 2 million to 2.5 million clones, approximately 96% seen once, with roughly 0.13% in the top ten. Specimen: naive CD4+ T cells sorted from blood. Indicated subset: CD45RA+ positively selected. These receptors all stem from a young man in good health.

The chain joins TRBV10-3 to TRBJ2-7; TRBD1 matches at 9 bases. V lost 3 bases, J lost 5 bases, and 2 bases stayed unmatched. Germline values: CDR1 ENHRY, CDR2 SYGVKD. This CDR3 comprises 13 residues. The CDR3 nucleotides read TGTGCCATCAGTGATTGGGACAGGGACGAGCAGTACTTC. This sequence encodes CAISDWDRDEQYF.

The chain combines TRBV19 with TRBJ2-1; 7 bases line up with TRBD1. Looked up from germline, CDR1 is LNHDA and CDR2 is SQIVND (reference sequence). The CDR3 is 13 residues long. J lost 10 bases, V lost 6 bases, and 9 bases had no gene match. The CDR3 nucleotides read TGTGCCAGTAGACAGGGGATGGGGCGGGAGCAGTTCTTC. This translates into CASRQGMGREQFF.

V gene TRBV5-1 combines with J gene TRBJ1-2, with D tentatively TRBD1 (5 bases). This CDR3 comprises 13 residues. Germline CDR1 is SGHRS and CDR2 is YFSETQ. V lost 5 bases and J 7 bases, leaving 15 bases between the germline ends. CDR3 amino acids: CASRPTGVGGYTF. CDR3 DNA: TGCGCCAGCAGGCCCACGGGGGTAGGTGGCTACACCTTC.

V and J are TRBV11-3 and TRBJ1-3; D ambiguous. V was clipped by 2 bases and J by 3 bases, with 5 bases between them. Germline CDR1 SGHNT, CDR2 YENEEA. This CDR3 is built from 13 residues. CDR3 in amino acids: CASSLQHGNTIYF. The CDR3 DNA reads TGTGCCAGCAGCTTACAGCATGGAAACACCATATATTTT. Filled out from reference TRBV11-3 and TRBJ1-3, the complete variable domain reads EAGVVQSPRYKIIEKKQPVAFWCNPISGHNTLYWYLQNLGQGPELLIRYENEEAVDDSQLPKDRFSAERLKGVDSTLKIQPAELGDSAVYLCASSLQHGNTIYFGEGSWLTVV.

The chain uses TRBV13 and TRBJ1-2; no definite D call. V was cut by 0 bases and J by 0 bases, with 5 bases left in between. This CDR3 comprises 14 residues. The germline CDR1 and CDR2 sequences are PRHDT and FYEKMQ (reference sequence). In nucleotides, the CDR3 is TGTGCCAGCAGCTTAGGCAGTTCTAACTATGGCTACACCTTC. Its protein product is CASSLGSSNYGYTF.